This T cell receptor beta chain derives from a study of shared clonotypes between healthy human individuals. Across the whole study: Per donor, CD8 memory used one plate, CD8 naive used two, CD4 memory used three and CD4 naive used three.

For this clone: Its antigen is still unknown.

General study results and limits: Relative to clonotypes present in all four donors, those not shared had lower generation probabilities. What naive subsets generally showed was a larger estimated richness than memory subsets showed.

Clones were read by immunoSEQ multiplex PCR, and TCRdb kept only the in-frame ones, dropping some. This table holds approximately 530,000 clones, about 96% found once. Material for sequencing was naive CD4+ T cells sorted from blood. Subset given: CD45RA+ positively selected. The source of this sequence is a woman aged 25 to 39 in good health.

CDR3 protein: CASSHSGTQETQYF. CDR3 sequence (DNA): TGCGCCAGCAGCCACTCCGGGACGCAAGAGACCCAGTACTTC. This chain connects TRBV4-1 to TRBJ2-5; D tentatively reads TRBD1 or TRBD2 (5 bases each). Looked up from germline, CDR1 is MGHRA and CDR2 is YSYEKL. The V gene lost 3 bases and the J gene lost 2 bases, with 10 bases spanning the gap. This CDR3 has 14 residues.